The source of this T cell receptor (beta chain) is a study of tumor-infiltrating lymphocytes in primary liver carcinoma. Study overall: Aged between 30 and 69 years, the patients were men and women.

Blood RNA originated from unsorted whole blood, with germline DNA additionally extracted. The germline gives CDR1 GTSNPN, CDR2 SVGIG (reference sequence). CDR3 size: 14 residues. In regard to this clonotype: The antigen remains undetermined. Relative to the germline gene, one junction end is altered; a read error may explain this.

Study-wide results and limits: Tumors had a top-250-clone fraction that was significantly higher than blood (p = 0.039).

TCR beta cDNA was made from 450 to 550 ng total RNA with a constant-region primer. Modified slightly, ARM-PCR produced TCR beta libraries over three nested multiplex PCR rounds. TRBV1-TRBV30 forward primers paired with a C-beta reverse primer were used in the first two PCR rounds, which ran about 11 cycles each. Each CDR3 protein gets one entry after TCRdb re-called the multiplex PCR reads with MiXCR. The sample lists 300,000 to 400,000 distinct CDR3 sequences, roughly 60% occurring once. The sample consisted of peripheral blood. This rearrangement joins TRBV30 to TRBJ2-2, with 8 bases identical to TRBD1. The sequence came from a man aged 35-49 years with primary liver carcinoma and hepatitis B virus infection. CDR3 nucleotides: TGTGCCTGGGACGGATGGACAGACACAGGGGGGCTGTTTTTT. This encodes CAWDGWTDTGGLFF.